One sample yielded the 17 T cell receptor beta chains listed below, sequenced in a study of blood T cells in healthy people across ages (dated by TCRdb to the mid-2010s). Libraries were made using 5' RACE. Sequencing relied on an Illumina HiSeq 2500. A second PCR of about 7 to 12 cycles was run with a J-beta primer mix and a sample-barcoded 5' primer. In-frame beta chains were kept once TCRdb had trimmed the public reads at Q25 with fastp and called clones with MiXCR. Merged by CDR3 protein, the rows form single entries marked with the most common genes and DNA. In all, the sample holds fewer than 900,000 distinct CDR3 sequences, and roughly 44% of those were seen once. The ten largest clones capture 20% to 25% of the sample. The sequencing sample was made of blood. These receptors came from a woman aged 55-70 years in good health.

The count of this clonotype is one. As DNA, the CDR3 is TGTGCCAGCAATACGGACAGCGAAGAGAAAGAGGATGGCTACACCTTC. Translated, it gives CASNTDSEEKEDGYTF. The V call is TRBV6-2 or TRBV6-3, the J call TRBJ1-2, with a possible D match to TRBD1 (6 bases). The germline V gene has CDR1 MNHEY and CDR2 SVGEGT. This CDR3 spans 16 amino acids. V lost 7 bases to trimming and J lost 6 bases, with 24 bases between them.

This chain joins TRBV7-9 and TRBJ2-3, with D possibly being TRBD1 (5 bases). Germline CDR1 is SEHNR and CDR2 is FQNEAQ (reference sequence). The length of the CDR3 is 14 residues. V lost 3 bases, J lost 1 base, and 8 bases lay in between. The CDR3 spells CASSLDTGTDTQYF. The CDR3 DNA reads TGTGCCAGCAGCTTGGACACGGGCACAGATACGCAGTATTTT.

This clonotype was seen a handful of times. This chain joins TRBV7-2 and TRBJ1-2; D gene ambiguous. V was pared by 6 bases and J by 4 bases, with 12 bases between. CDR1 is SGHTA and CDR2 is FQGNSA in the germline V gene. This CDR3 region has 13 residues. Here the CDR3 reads CASSQTGIYGYTF. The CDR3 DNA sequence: TGTGCCAGCAGTCAGACGGGGATCTATGGCTACACCTTC. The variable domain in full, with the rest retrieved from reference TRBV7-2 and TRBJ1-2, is GAGVSQSPSNKVTEKGKDVELRCDPISGHTALYWYRQSLGQGLEFLIYFQGNSAPDKSGLPSDRFSAERTGGSVSTLTIQRTQQEDSAVYLCASSQTGIYGYTFGSGTRLTVV.

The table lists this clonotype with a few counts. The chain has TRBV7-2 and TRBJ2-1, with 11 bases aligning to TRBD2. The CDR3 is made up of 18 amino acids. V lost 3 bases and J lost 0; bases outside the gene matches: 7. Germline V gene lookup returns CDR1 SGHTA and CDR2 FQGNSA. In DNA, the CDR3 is TGTGCCAGCAGCTTTCCTAGCGGGGGGTCGAGCTCCTACAATGAGCAGTTCTTC. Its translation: CASSFPSGGSSSYNEQFF. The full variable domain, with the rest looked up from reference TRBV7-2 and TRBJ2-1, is GAGVSQSPSNKVTEKGKDVELRCDPISGHTALYWYRQSLGQGLEFLIYFQGNSAPDKSGLPSDRFSAERTGGSVSTLTIQRTQQEDSAVYLCASSFPSGGSSSYNEQFFGPGTRLTVL.

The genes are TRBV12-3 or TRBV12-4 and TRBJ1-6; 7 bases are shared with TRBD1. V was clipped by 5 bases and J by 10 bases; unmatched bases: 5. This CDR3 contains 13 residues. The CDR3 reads CASSRDSRSPLHF. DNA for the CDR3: TGTGCCAGCAGTAGGGACAGTCGGTCACCCCTCCACTTT.

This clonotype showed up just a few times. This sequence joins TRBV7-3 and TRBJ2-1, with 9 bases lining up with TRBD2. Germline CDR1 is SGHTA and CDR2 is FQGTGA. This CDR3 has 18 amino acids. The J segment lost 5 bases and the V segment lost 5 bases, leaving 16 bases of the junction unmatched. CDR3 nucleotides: TGTGCCAGCAGCCTAGTCCCTTTGATAGCGGGGGACCACAATGAGCAGTTCTTC. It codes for CASSLVPLIAGDHNEQFF.

CDR3: CAISESGGEQPQHF. The DNA for the CDR3 is TGTGCCATCAGTGAGTCAGGGGGTGAACAGCCCCAGCATTTT. The V call is TRBV10-3, the J call TRBJ1-5, with a possible D match to TRBD1 (6 bases). CDR1 ENHRY and CDR2 SYGVKD come from the germline V gene. This CDR3 region has 14 residues. Trimming stripped 0 bases from V and 7 bases from J, with 10 bases between.

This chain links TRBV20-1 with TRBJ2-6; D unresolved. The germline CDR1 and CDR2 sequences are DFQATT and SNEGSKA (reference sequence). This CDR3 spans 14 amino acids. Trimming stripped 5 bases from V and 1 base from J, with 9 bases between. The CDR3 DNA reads TGCAGTGCTGGAATCGGATCTGGGGCCAACGTCCTGACTTTC. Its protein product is CSAGIGSGANVLTF.

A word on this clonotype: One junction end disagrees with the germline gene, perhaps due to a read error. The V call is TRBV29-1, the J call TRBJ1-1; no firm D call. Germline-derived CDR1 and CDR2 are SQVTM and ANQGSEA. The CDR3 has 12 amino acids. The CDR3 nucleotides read TGCAGCGTTGACAGACTGAACACTGAAACTTTCTTT. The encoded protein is CSVDRLNTETFF.

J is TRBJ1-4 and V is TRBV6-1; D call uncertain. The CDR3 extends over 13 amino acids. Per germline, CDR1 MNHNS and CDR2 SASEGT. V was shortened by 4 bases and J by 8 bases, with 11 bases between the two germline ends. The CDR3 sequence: CASSGTIGEKLFF. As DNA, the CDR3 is TGTGCCAGCAGTGGGACCATAGGGGAAAAACTGTTTTTT.

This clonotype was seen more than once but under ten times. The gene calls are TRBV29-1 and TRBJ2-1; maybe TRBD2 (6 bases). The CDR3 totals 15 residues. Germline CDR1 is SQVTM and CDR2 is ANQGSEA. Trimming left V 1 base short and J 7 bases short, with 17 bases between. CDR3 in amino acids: CSVEVEPGVGNEQFF. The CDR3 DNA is TGCAGCGTTGAAGTTGAACCGGGAGTAGGTAATGAGCAGTTCTTC.

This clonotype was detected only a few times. CDR3 residues: CASSYSSAYGYTF. In nucleotides, the CDR3 is TGTGCCAGCAGTTACTCGTCAGCATATGGCTACACCTTC. The V call is TRBV6-2 or TRBV6-3, the J call TRBJ1-2; D gene unclear. Germline loops: CDR1 MNHEY, CDR2 SVGEGT. With 0 bases removed from V and 5 bases from J, the gap between germline ends came to 7 bases. The CDR3 runs 13 residues.

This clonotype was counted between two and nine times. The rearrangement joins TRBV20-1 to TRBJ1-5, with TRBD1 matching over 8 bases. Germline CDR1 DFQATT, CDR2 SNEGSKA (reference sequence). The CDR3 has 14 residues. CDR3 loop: CRANSDRGDQPQHF. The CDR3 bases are TGCAGAGCCAACTCCGACAGGGGCGATCAGCCCCAGCATTTT.

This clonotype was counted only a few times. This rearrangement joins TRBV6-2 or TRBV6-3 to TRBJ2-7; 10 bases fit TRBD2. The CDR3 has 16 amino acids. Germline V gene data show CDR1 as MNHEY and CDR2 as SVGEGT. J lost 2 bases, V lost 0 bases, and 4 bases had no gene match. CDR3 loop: CASSYSTSGTTYEQYF. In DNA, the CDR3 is TGTGCCAGCAGTTACTCCACTAGCGGGACTACCTACGAGCAGTACTTC.

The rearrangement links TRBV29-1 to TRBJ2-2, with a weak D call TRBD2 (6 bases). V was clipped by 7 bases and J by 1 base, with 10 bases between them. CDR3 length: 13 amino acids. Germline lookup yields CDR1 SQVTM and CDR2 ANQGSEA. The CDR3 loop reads CSGRRGNTGELFF. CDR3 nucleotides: TGCAGCGGGAGGCGGGGGAACACCGGGGAGCTGTTTTTT.

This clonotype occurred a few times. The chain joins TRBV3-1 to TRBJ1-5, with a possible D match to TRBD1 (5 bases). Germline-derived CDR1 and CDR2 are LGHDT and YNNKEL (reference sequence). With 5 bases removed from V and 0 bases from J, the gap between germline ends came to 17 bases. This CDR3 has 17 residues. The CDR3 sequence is CASSFWRGGYSNQPQHF. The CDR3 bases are TGTGCCAGCAGCTTTTGGCGGGGCGGTTATAGCAATCAGCCCCAGCATTTT.

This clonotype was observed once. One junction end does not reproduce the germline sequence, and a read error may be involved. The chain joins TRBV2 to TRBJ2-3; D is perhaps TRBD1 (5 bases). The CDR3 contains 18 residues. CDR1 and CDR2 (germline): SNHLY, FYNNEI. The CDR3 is CANSDLPLGAGLEDTQYF. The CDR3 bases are TGTGCCAACAGTGACCTCCCTCTAGGAGCAGGGCTGGAAGATACGCAGTATTTT.